A selection of T cell receptor beta chains follows, all from one sample in a study of PD-1 blockade in mismatch repair-deficient tumors. Sequencing used immunoSEQ multiplex PCR; TCRdb keeps in-frame clones, though not all of them. Of 120,000 or so clones detected, around 87% appear once; the ten largest clones hold less than 15%. The input for sequencing was peripheral blood, taken 44 weeks after starting pembrolizumab. Source of these receptors: an adult with mismatch repair-deficient cancer. CDR3s include the opening cysteine and the closing phenylalanine or tryptophan. Fields, in order: J gene, D gene, clone size, V gene, CDR3 protein, CDR3 DNA. The D gene is left open where the match is weak. Not all rows give a size; the values are once, few, many and, for expanded clones, a class.

j_call: TRBJ2-7
d_call: .
clone_size: .
v_call: TRBV29-1
cdr3_aa: CSVGSPAGEQYF
cdr3_nt: TGCAGCGTTGGATCGCCAGCGGGCGAGCAGTACTTC

j_call: TRBJ2-5
d_call: TRBD2
clone_size: .
v_call: TRBV13
cdr3_aa: CASSLGDGRGETQYF
cdr3_nt: TGTGCCAGCAGCTTAGGGGACGGGAGGGGAGAGACCCAGTACTTC

j_call: TRBJ2-3
d_call: TRBD2
clone_size: .
v_call: TRBV11-2
cdr3_aa: CASSPWELAGPTDTQYF
cdr3_nt: TGTGCCAGCAGCCCCTGGGAACTAGCGGGGCCCACAGATACGCAGTATTTT

j_call: TRBJ1-2
d_call: TRBD1
clone_size: .
v_call: TRBV28
cdr3_aa: CASSQGAHGYTF
cdr3_nt: TGTGCCAGCTCACAGGGGGCCCACGGCTACACCTTC

j_call: TRBJ2-5
d_call: TRBD2
clone_size: once
v_call: TRBV4-1
cdr3_aa: CASSHPGPSGPQETQYF
cdr3_nt: TGCGCCAGCAGCCACCCCGGACCTAGCGGGCCCCAAGAGACCCAGTACTTC

j_call: TRBJ2-6
d_call: .
clone_size: .
v_call: TRBV5-1
cdr3_aa: CASSLEGSSGANVLTF
cdr3_nt: TGCGCCAGCAGCTTGGAGGGGTCCTCTGGGGCCAACGTCCTGACTTTC

j_call: TRBJ1-2
d_call: .
clone_size: .
v_call: TRBV2
cdr3_aa: CASSRDHYGYTF
cdr3_nt: TGTGCCAGCAGCAGGGACCACTATGGCTACACCTTC

j_call: TRBJ2-2
d_call: TRBD1
clone_size: .
v_call: TRBV5-1
cdr3_aa: CASSLPGQGGTGELFF
cdr3_nt: TGCGCCAGCAGCTTACCGGGACAGGGGGGCACCGGGGAGCTGTTTTTT

j_call: TRBJ2-1
d_call: TRBD2
clone_size: .
v_call: TRBV29-1
cdr3_aa: CSARTSGMYNEQFF
cdr3_nt: TGCAGCGCCCGGACTAGCGGCATGTACAATGAGCAGTTCTTC

j_call: TRBJ2-7
d_call: .
clone_size: .
v_call: TRBV19
cdr3_aa: CASSSLTGFYEQYF
cdr3_nt: TGTGCCAGTAGTTCCTTGACAGGATTCTACGAGCAGTACTTC

j_call: TRBJ1-3
d_call: .
clone_size: .
v_call: TRBV4-1
cdr3_aa: CASSQVVHNSGNTIYF
cdr3_nt: TGCGCCAGCAGCCAAGTTGTTCATAACTCTGGAAACACCATATATTTT

j_call: TRBJ2-1
d_call: TRBD2
clone_size: .
v_call: TRBV4-1
cdr3_aa: CASSKRNLGGNEQFF
cdr3_nt: TGCGCCAGCAGCAAACGAAACCTGGGAGGGAATGAGCAGTTCTTC

j_call: TRBJ2-7
d_call: TRBD2
clone_size: .
v_call: TRBV6-6
cdr3_aa: CASSQTSGSSYEQYF
cdr3_nt: TGTGCCAGCAGCCAGACTAGCGGGAGCTCCTACGAGCAGTACTTC

j_call: TRBJ2-5
d_call: .
clone_size: .
v_call: TRBV6-1
cdr3_aa: CASSVRETQYF
cdr3_nt: TGTGCCAGCAGTGTTCGGGAGACCCAGTACTTC

j_call: TRBJ2-2
d_call: .
clone_size: .
v_call: TRBV11-3
cdr3_aa: CASSSGMANTGELFF
cdr3_nt: TGTGCCAGCAGCTCAGGAATGGCGAACACCGGGGAGCTGTTTTTT

j_call: TRBJ1-1
d_call: .
clone_size: .
v_call: TRBV30
cdr3_aa: CAWSSQIGAEAFF
cdr3_nt: TGTGCCTGGAGTTCCCAAATCGGCGCTGAAGCTTTCTTT

j_call: TRBJ2-1
d_call: .
clone_size: .
v_call: TRBV2
cdr3_aa: CASSELRSNEQFF
cdr3_nt: TGTGCCAGCAGTGAATTACGGTCCAATGAGCAGTTCTTC

j_call: TRBJ2-1
d_call: TRBD1
clone_size: .
v_call: TRBV7-8
cdr3_aa: CASSLFPGTGSSWDEQFF
cdr3_nt: TGTGCCAGCAGCTTATTCCCGGGGACAGGCTCCTCTTGGGATGAGCAGTTCTTC

j_call: TRBJ2-7
d_call: TRBD2
clone_size: .
v_call: TRBV11-3
cdr3_aa: CASSLGGSPPYEQYF
cdr3_nt: TGTGCCAGCAGCTTAGGCGGGAGCCCTCCCTACGAGCAGTACTTC

j_call: TRBJ1-3
d_call: .
clone_size: .
v_call: TRBV2
cdr3_aa: CASSDAWGRGFGNTIYF
cdr3_nt: TGTGCCAGCAGTGATGCATGGGGACGGGGATTTGGAAACACCATATATTTT

j_call: TRBJ2-1
d_call: .
clone_size: .
v_call: TRBV19
cdr3_aa: CASSTSTQRVQFF
cdr3_nt: TGTGCCAGTAGTACCTCGACCCAGAGGGTCCAGTTCTTC

j_call: TRBJ2-2
d_call: .
clone_size: .
v_call: TRBV7-3
cdr3_aa: CASSPAITGELFF
cdr3_nt: TGTGCCAGCAGCCCAGCCATCACCGGGGAGCTGTTTTTT

j_call: TRBJ2-7
d_call: .
clone_size: .
v_call: TRBV5-5
cdr3_aa: CASSLGQGHYEQYF
cdr3_nt: TGTGCCAGCAGCTTGGGGCAGGGGCACTACGAGCAGTACTTC

j_call: TRBJ2-5
d_call: .
clone_size: .
v_call: TRBV25-1
cdr3_aa: CASTAPLETQYF
cdr3_nt: TGTGCCAGCACCGCCCCGTTAGAGACCCAGTACTTC

j_call: TRBJ1-4
d_call: .
clone_size: once
v_call: TRBV30
cdr3_aa: CAWKGGPLGEKLFF
cdr3_nt: TGTGCCTGGAAGGGGGGCCCCCTCGGTGAAAAACTGTTTTTT

j_call: TRBJ2-7
d_call: TRBD1
clone_size: .
v_call: TRBV5-1
cdr3_aa: CASSFGIGQGLYEQYF
cdr3_nt: TGCGCCAGCAGCTTCGGAATAGGACAGGGTTTGTACGAGCAGTACTTC